What follows are 14 T cell receptor beta chains derived from one specimen sequenced in a study of Graves' ophthalmopathy and Graves' hyperthyroidism. The study amplified TCR beta CDR3 regions using RNA transcripts. First-round RT-PCR employed HTBI primers, with a second-round multiplex PCR after it. TCRdb re-called the multiplex PCR reads through MiXCR, storing one row per CDR3 protein. The sample contains under 400,000 distinct CDR3 sequences, 15% to 20% of which appear only once. Material: peripheral blood. The receptors originated from an adult man with Graves' ophthalmopathy.

This clonotype was seen repeatedly, ten times or more. The chain recombines TRBV2 with TRBJ2-7; TRBD1 agrees at 8 bases. The V gene's germline CDR1 is SNHLY and CDR2 FYNNEI. V was clipped by 0 bases and J by 3 bases; unmatched bases: 7. The CDR3 has 16 residues. Here the CDR3 DNA reads TGTGCCAGCAGTGAAGCGACTCAAACAGGGGGCTACGAGCAGTACTTC. Translating gives CASSEATQTGGYEQYF. Based on the CDR3 plus reference TRBV2 and TRBJ2-7, the full variable domain is EPEVTQTPSHQVTQMGQEVILRCVPISNHLYFYWYRQILGQKVEFLVSFYNNEISEKSEIFDDQFSVERPDGSNFTLKIRSTKLEDSAMYFCASSEATQTGGYEQYFGPGTRLTVT.

The V gene is TRBV30, the J gene TRBJ2-2; TRBD2 matches at 8 bases. CDR3 length: 16 residues. Germline CDR1 and CDR2: GTSNPN and SVGIG (reference sequence). Losses at the gene ends were 3 bases for V and 6 bases for J; bases not matched to a gene: 12. The CDR3 loop is CAWRPLLAGGPGELFF. CDR3 DNA: TGTGCCTGGAGGCCCCTCCTAGCGGGTGGTCCCGGGGAGCTGTTTTTT. Based on the CDR3 plus reference TRBV30 and TRBJ2-2, the full variable domain is SQTIHQWPATLVQPVGSPLSLECTVEGTSNPNLYWYRQAAGRGLQLLFYSVGIGQISSEVPQNLSASRPQDRQFILSSKKLLLSDSGFYLCAWRPLLAGGPGELFFGEGSRLTVL.

This clonotype was seen repeatedly, ten times or more. The chain uses TRBV10-3 and TRBJ2-5; 8 nucleotides match TRBD1. J was trimmed by 2 bases and V by 2 bases; bases with no gene match: 10. Germline CDR1 reads ENHRY; CDR2 reads SYGVKD. The CDR3 is made up of 17 amino acids. CDR3 coding DNA: TGTGCCATCAGTGAGCCCGGGACAGGCGGACCTCAAGAGACCCAGTACTTC. This gives the protein CAISEPGTGGPQETQYF.

This clonotype showed up many times. The CDR3 sequence: CASSLAPSGGYTGELFF. DNA of the CDR3: TGTGCCAGCAGCTTAGCTCCTAGCGGGGGATACACCGGGGAGCTGTTTTTT. The chain has TRBV7-2 and TRBJ2-2; 10 nucleotides align to TRBD2. CDR1 and CDR2 from the germline V gene are SGHTA and FQGNSA. V lost 0 bases, J lost 3 bases, and 4 bases stayed unmatched. There are 17 residues in the CDR3.

CDR3 nucleotide sequence: TGCGCCAGCCGGCTGGGACAGGGGGCCACTGAAGCTTTCTTT. Translation gives CASRLGQGATEAFF. The J gene is TRBJ1-1, the V gene TRBV5-1, with 12 bases that match TRBD1. V was clipped by 7 bases and J by 4 bases; unmatched bases: 5. Germline lookup yields CDR1 SGHRS and CDR2 YFSETQ. The CDR3 runs to 14 residues. The full variable domain, with the rest looked up from reference TRBV5-1 and TRBJ1-1, is KAGVTQTPRYLIKTRGQQVTLSCSPISGHRSVSWYQQTPGQGLQFLFEYFSETQRNKGNFPGRFSGRQFSNSRSEMNVSTLELGDSALYLCASRLGQGATEAFFGQGTRLTVV.

This clonotype was counted at least ten times. The chain employs TRBV6-5 and TRBJ1-6, with TRBD1 matching 9 bases. With 2 bases clipped from V and 9 bases from J, the junction kept 8 bases outside the gene matches. This CDR3 has 16 residues. Germline CDR1 is MNHEY and CDR2 is SVGAGI. Here the CDR3 reads CASSYVADRGISPLHF. In DNA, the CDR3 is TGTGCCAGCAGTTACGTTGCAGACAGGGGGATTTCACCCCTCCACTTT.

This clonotype was counted only a few times. This could be a read error, since a much larger clone is one nucleotide away. The J gene is TRBJ1-5, the V gene TRBV28; 9 nucleotides line up with TRBD1. The V and J ends lost 6 bases and 6 bases, in that order; junction bases with no gene match: 12. Germline CDR1 is MDHEN and CDR2 is SYDVKM. This CDR3 contains 16 residues. The CDR3 region has the DNA TGTGCCAGCAGACGGAGGGACAGGGTTGTTCTTCAGCCCCAGCATTTT. Protein sequence: CASRRRDRVVLQPQHF.

The rearrangement uses TRBV7-3 and TRBJ1-6; D unclear. The CDR3 has 14 amino acids. The germline V gene encodes CDR1 SGHTA and CDR2 FQGTGA. Trimming took 2 bases from V and 6 from J, leaving 8 bases between them. CDR3 nucleotides: TGTGCCAGCAGCTTATGGGCAGCTAATTCACCCCTCCACTTT. It codes for CASSLWAANSPLHF.

The sample holds many counts of this clonotype. The V and J genes are TRBV6-1 and TRBJ1-1; TRBD1 matches 7 bases. The CDR3 is made up of 16 amino acids. In germline, CDR1 is MNHNS, CDR2 SASEGT. V was pared by 0 bases and J by 6 bases, with 10 bases of the junction left unmatched. The CDR3 nucleotides are TGTGCCAGCAGTGAAGCGTATGACAGGGAGGTCTCTGAAGCTTTCTTT. Its translation is CASSEAYDREVSEAFF.

There are many counts of this clonotype. The V gene is TRBV9, the J gene TRBJ1-6; 7 bases line up with TRBD1. Germline V CDR1 and CDR2: SGDLS, YYNGEE. V lost 4 bases, J lost 4 bases, and 5 bases stayed unmatched. The CDR3 totals 15 residues. CDR3 DNA sequence: TGTGCCAGCAGCCGTGGGACAGCGTATAATTCACCCCTCCACTTT. Translating gives CASSRGTAYNSPLHF.

The sample holds many counts of this clonotype. The chain recombines TRBV20-1 with TRBJ1-2; D perhaps matches TRBD1 (5 bases). This CDR3 is built from 13 residues. Germline V gene data show CDR1 as DFQATT and CDR2 as SNEGSKA (reference sequence). With 3 bases removed from V and 2 bases from J, the gap between germline ends came to 10 bases. CDR3 region: CSASRQLNYGYTF. The CDR3 coding sequence is TGCAGTGCTAGTAGACAGCTAAACTATGGCTACACCTTC.

This clonotype was counted at least ten times. The chain recombines TRBV20-1 with TRBJ1-6; unclear D gene. V was cut by 5 bases and J by 3 bases, with 8 bases left in between. The CDR3 is 13 residues long. Germline V CDR1 and CDR2: DFQATT, SNEGSKA (reference sequence). CDR3 nucleotides: TGCAGTGCTGACACCGGCTATAATTCACCCCTCCACTTT. Protein: CSADTGYNSPLHF.

This clonotype was counted ten times or more. The rearrangement joins TRBV11-3 to TRBJ1-1; D not resolved. V shed 4 bases and J shed 1 base, with 16 bases lying between them. This CDR3 is built from 16 residues. CDR1 is SGHNT and CDR2 is YENEEA in the germline V gene. CDR3 residues: CASSWLITATNTEAFF. CDR3 bases: TGTGCCAGCAGCTGGCTAATCACAGCGACGAACACTGAAGCTTTCTTT.

This clonotype was observed many times. The chain carries TRBV12-3 or TRBV12-4 and TRBJ1-2, with D maybe TRBD1 (6 bases). V lost 6 bases, J lost 7 bases, and 18 bases lay in between. This CDR3 is 14 amino acids long. Written as DNA, the CDR3 is TGTGCCAGCAGACCCCCGGGGGGCTCTGGTGGCTACACCTTC. Its translation: CASRPPGGSGGYTF.